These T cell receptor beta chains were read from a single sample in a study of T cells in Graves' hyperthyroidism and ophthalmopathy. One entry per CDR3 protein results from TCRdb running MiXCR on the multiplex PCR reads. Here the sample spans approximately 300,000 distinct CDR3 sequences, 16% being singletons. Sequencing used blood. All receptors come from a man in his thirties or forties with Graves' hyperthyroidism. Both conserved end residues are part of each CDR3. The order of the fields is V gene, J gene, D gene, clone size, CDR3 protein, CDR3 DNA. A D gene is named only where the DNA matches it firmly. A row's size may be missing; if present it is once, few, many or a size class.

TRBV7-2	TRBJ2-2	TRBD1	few	CASSLNRGTGELFF	TGTGCCAGCAGCTTGAACAGGGGGACCGGGGAGCTGTTTTTT
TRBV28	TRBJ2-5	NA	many	CASSLRQTGETQYF	TGTGCCAGCAGTTTACGGCAGACTGGAGAGACCCAGTACTTC
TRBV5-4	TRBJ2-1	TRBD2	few	CASSSRGGENNEQFF	TGTGCCAGCAGTTCGCGGGGGGGCGAGAACAATGAGCAGTTCTTC
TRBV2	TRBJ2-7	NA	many	CASLDSGEQYF	TGTGCCAGCTTAGACTCCGGGGAGCAGTACTTC
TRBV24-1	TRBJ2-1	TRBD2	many	CATSDSPGTSGSSYNEQFF	TGTGCCACCAGTGATTCGCCCGGGACTAGCGGGAGCTCCTACAATGAGCAGTTCTTC
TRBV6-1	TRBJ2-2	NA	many	CASSSIPATGELFF	TGTGCCAGCAGTTCCATCCCCGCCACCGGGGAGCTGTTTTTT
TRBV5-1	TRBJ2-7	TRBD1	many	CASSPPGQVSSYEQYF	TGCGCCAGCAGCCCCCCCGGACAGGTTAGCTCCTACGAGCAGTACTTC
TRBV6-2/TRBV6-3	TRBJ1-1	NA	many	CASSYEAVNTEAFF	TGTGCCAGCAGTTACGAGGCGGTGAACACTGAAGCTTTCTTT
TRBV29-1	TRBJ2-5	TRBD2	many	CSVDTRGSRQETQYF	TGCAGCGTTGATACTCGCGGGAGTCGGCAAGAGACCCAGTACTTC
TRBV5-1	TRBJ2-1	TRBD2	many	CASSLGLASSSYNEQFF	TGCGCCAGCAGCTTGGGACTAGCGTCAAGCTCCTACAATGAGCAGTTCTTC
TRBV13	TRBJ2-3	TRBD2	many	CASSSRDYARDTQYF	TGTGCCAGCAGCTCCCGGGACTACGCTCGCGATACGCAGTATTTT
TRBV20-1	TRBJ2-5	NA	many	CSVTRDKRTQYF	TGCAGTGTTACCCGGGACAAGCGGACCCAGTACTTC
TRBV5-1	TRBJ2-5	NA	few	CASGNTGFQETQYF	TGCGCCAGTGGAAATACGGGTTTTCAAGAGACCCAGTACTTC
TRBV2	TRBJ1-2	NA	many	CASSVNSWYGYTF	TGTGCCAGCAGTGTAAACAGCTGGTATGGCTACACCTTC
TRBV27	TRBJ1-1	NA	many	CASSLGGLNTEAFF	TGTGCCAGCAGTTTAGGGGGCCTGAACACTGAAGCTTTCTTT
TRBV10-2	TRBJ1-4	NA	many	CASSDRDPQEKLFF	TGCGCCAGCAGTGATCGGGACCCTCAAGAAAAACTGTTTTTT
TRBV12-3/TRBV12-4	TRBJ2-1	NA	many	CASLEGDEQFF	TGTGCCAGCCTAGAAGGAGATGAGCAGTTCTTC
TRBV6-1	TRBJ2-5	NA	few	CASQKVQGPQETQYF	TGTGCCAGCCAAAAAGTCCAGGGGCCCCAAGAGACCCAGTACTTC
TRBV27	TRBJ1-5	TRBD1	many	CASRSDRFFEPQHF	TGTGCCAGCAGGTCGGACAGGTTCTTTGAGCCCCAGCATTTT
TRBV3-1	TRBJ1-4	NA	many	CASSLSDRPNEKLFF	TGTGCCAGCAGCCTCTCAGACAGGCCGAATGAAAAACTGTTTTTT
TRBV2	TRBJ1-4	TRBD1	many	CASASPGQGDEKLFF	TGTGCCAGCGCATCACCGGGACAGGGAGATGAAAAACTGTTTTTT
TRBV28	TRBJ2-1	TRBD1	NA	CASSPYSGTGVDEQFF	TGTGCCAGCAGTCCTTATTCCGGGACAGGGGTTGATGAGCAGTTCTTC
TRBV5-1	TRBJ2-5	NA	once	CASSLRGVLQETQYF	TGCGCCAGCAGCTTGAGGGGGGTACTTCAAGAGACCCAGTACTTC
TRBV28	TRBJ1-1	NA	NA	CASSFLDQGTEAFF	TGTGCCAGCAGTTTCCTTGACCAGGGAACTGAAGCTTTCTTT
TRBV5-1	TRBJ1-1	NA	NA	CASSSTGTMEAFF	TGCGCCAGCAGCTCAACAGGTACCATGGAAGCTTTCTTT
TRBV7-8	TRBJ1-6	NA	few	CASSLQGRPPNSPLHF	TGTGCCAGCAGCTTACAGGGAAGGCCCCCAAATTCACCCCTCCACTTT
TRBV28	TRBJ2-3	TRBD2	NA	CASHPGGSADTQYF	TGTGCCAGCCACCCCGGCGGGAGCGCAGATACGCAGTATTTT
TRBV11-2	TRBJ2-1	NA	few	CASRLINPPRLGEQFF	TGTGCCAGCCGACTCATTAATCCTCCCCGTCTGGGTGAGCAGTTCTTC
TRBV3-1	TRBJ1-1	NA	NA	CASSQAGEAFF	TGTGCCAGCAGCCAAGCAGGGGAAGCTTTCTTT
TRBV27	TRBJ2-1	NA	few	CASRGGEQFF	TGTGCCAGTCGGGGCGGGGAGCAGTTCTTC
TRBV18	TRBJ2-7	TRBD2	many	CASSPRSGLGGEQYF	TGTGCCAGCTCACCCCGTTCGGGACTAGGCGGCGAGCAGTACTTC